Below, 31 T cell receptor beta chains from the same sample are listed, as sequenced in a study of molecular identifiers for immune sequencing clone quantification. One entry per CDR3 protein, called by TCRdb with MiXCR from the PCR reads. This table holds about half a million distinct CDR3 sequences, roughly 26% found once. The sequenced sample was naive CD8+ T cells from blood, with Jurkat cell RNA spiked in. Sample subset: FACS-sorted CD8+CD4-CCR7+CD45RA+ naive T cells. The receptors stem from a human donor in good health. Some libraries in this study had Jurkat cell RNA spiked in.

To note about this clonotype: Given a much more abundant clone one base away, this may be a read error. This chain joins TRBV4-3 and TRBJ1-5, with a weak D call TRBD1 (6 bases). This CDR3 region has 14 residues. Trimming took off 4 bases at V and 6 bases at J, with 13 bases between the two ends. The germline V gene has CDR1 LGHNA and CDR2 YSLEER. CDR3 DNA sequence: TGCGCCAGCAGCCGAGTACAGGGATTTCAGCCCCAGCATTTT. This codes for CASSRVQGFQPQHF.

This clonotype was seen only a few times. The V and J genes are TRBV20-1 and TRBJ2-7; TRBD2 agrees at 11 bases. The J segment lost 6 bases and the V segment lost 3 bases, leaving 10 bases of the junction unmatched. The CDR3 is made up of 15 amino acids. Germline loops: CDR1 DFQATT, CDR2 SNEGSKA (reference sequence). The CDR3 reads CSARRSLAGAGEQYF. CDR3 coding DNA: TGCAGTGCTAGGAGGTCACTAGCGGGAGCCGGCGAGCAGTACTTC.

This clonotype appeared a few times. The chain recombines TRBV19 with TRBJ2-6; no definite D call. With 2 bases removed from V and 1 base from J, the gap between germline ends came to 9 bases. This CDR3 is 16 amino acids long. Germline CDR1 and CDR2: LNHDA and SQIVND (reference sequence). The CDR3 DNA reads TGTGCCAGTAGTATATCCGGTTCGTCTGGGGCCAACGTCCTGACTTTC. Translating gives CASSISGSSGANVLTF.

J is TRBJ2-3 and V is TRBV19; 9 bases align to TRBD2. J lost 1 base, V lost 5 bases, and 7 bases had no gene match. CDR1 and CDR2 from the germline V gene are LNHDA and SQIVND (reference sequence). The CDR3 loop spans 16 amino acids. The CDR3, as DNA: TGTGCCAGTAGTCTAGCGGGGTTCCTAGGCACAGATACGCAGTATTTT. Protein sequence: CASSLAGFLGTDTQYF.

On this clonotype itself: A much bigger clone sits one base away, suggesting this may be a read error. The gene calls are TRBV29-1 and TRBJ2-7; D may be TRBD1 (6 bases). Germline CDR1 is SQVTM and CDR2 is ANQGSEA. The CDR3 totals 11 residues. The CDR3 here is CSVTDSYEQSF. In DNA form, the CDR3 reads TGCAGCGTTACGGACAGCTACGAGCAGTCCTTC.

The CDR3 here is CSARVLAGASYEQYF. In nucleotides, the CDR3 is TGCAGTGCTAGGGTTCTAGCGGGAGCTTCCTACGAGCAGTACTTC. The chain couples TRBV20-1 to TRBJ2-7; 10 bases are a match to TRBD2. Germline CDR1 and CDR2: DFQATT and SNEGSKA (reference sequence). This CDR3 comprises 15 residues. Unmatched junction bases numbered 6, after V lost 3 bases and J lost 1 base.

With respect to this clonotype: The CDR3 end shows no conserved phenylalanine or tryptophan, and so a read error is likely. The limits of the CDR3 on the DNA are not certain, so only TCRdb's listed CDR3 is given. This chain links TRBV3-1 with TRBJ1-2; TRBD1 was called by the table and not checked on the DNA. From its first to its last residue, the CDR3 has 16 amino acids. Germline V gives CDR1 LGHDT, CDR2 YNNKEL (reference sequence). The CDR3 sequence is CAGGRGLRAGSYGYPL.

The rearrangement links TRBV13 to TRBJ2-7, with D perhaps TRBD1 (6 bases). This CDR3 has 14 amino acids. The germline CDR1 and CDR2 sequences are PRHDT and FYEKMQ (reference sequence). Trimming pared 5 bases from V and 5 bases from J, leaving 16 bases between. In nucleotides, the CDR3 is TGTGCCAGCAGCCCCGCCGGGACAAAGGACGAGCAGTACTTC. This translates into CASSPAGTKDEQYF.

At least ten counts were recorded for this clonotype. Here the CDR3 DNA reads TGTGCCAGTAGTATTACGGAATATAGCAATCAGCCCCAGCATTTT. It specifies CASSITEYSNQPQHF. This sequence joins TRBV19 and TRBJ1-5; D unclear. The CDR3 is made up of 15 amino acids. Germline CDR1 LNHDA, CDR2 SQIVND (reference sequence). The V and J ends lost 3 bases and 0 bases respectively, with 9 bases between them.

The chain combines TRBV11-2 with TRBJ1-2; no firm D call. Germline CDR1 is SGHAT and CDR2 is FQNNGV. The CDR3 is 16 residues long. Trimming left V 0 bases short and J 0 bases short, with 11 bases between. CDR3 sequence: CASSLDIDLPNYGYTF. CDR3 nucleotide sequence: TGTGCCAGCAGCTTAGATATCGACCTCCCTAACTATGGCTACACCTTC. The full variable domain, completed using reference TRBV11-2 and TRBJ1-2, is EAGVAQSPRYKIIEKRQSVAFWCNPISGHATLYWYQQILGQGPKLLIQFQNNGVVDDSQLPKDRFSAERLKGVDSTLKIQPAKLEDSAVYLCASSLDIDLPNYGYTFGSGTRLTVV.

The J gene is TRBJ1-5, the V gene TRBV27, with D possibly matching TRBD1 (6 bases). Trimming left V 6 bases short and J 0 bases short, with 9 bases between. The CDR3 runs to 14 residues. Germline V gene lookup returns CDR1 MNHEY and CDR2 SMNVEV (reference sequence). This CDR3 is CASSGQYSNQPQHF. The DNA of the CDR3 is TGTGCCAGCAGCGGACAGTATAGCAATCAGCCCCAGCATTTT.

This clonotype has just a few counts. This may arise from a read error, as a much more abundant clone is one base away. CDR3 sequence reads: CASSQLEAFTDTQYF. CDR3 nucleotides: TGTGCCAGCAGCCAATTGGAGGCTTTCACAGATACGCAGTATTTT. The chain uses TRBV14 and TRBJ2-3; a weak D match, TRBD2 (5 bases). The V and J ends lost 2 bases and 2 bases respectively, with 11 bases between them. Germline V gene data show CDR1 as SGHDN and CDR2 as FVKESK. This CDR3 is 15 amino acids long.

Many counts were recorded for this clonotype. J is TRBJ2-5 and V is TRBV5-6; TRBD1 aligns across 8 bases. V lost 4 bases to trimming and J lost 5 bases; unmatched junction nucleotides: 4. The CDR3 extends over 13 amino acids. CDR1 and CDR2 from the germline V gene are SGHDT and YYEEEE. CDR3 DNA sequence: TGTGCCAGCAGCAAGACAGGGGATGAGACCCAGTACTTC. Translating gives CASSKTGDETQYF.

There are many counts of this clonotype. The rearrangement joins TRBV7-3 to TRBJ2-1; D not resolved. The CDR3 consists of 12 residues. The germline V and J ends were trimmed by 3 bases and 5 bases, with 5 bases remaining between them. CDR1 and CDR2 from the germline V gene are SGHTA and FQGTGA. The CDR3 reads CASSFSNNEQFF. In DNA, the CDR3 is TGTGCCAGCAGCTTCTCTAACAATGAGCAGTTCTTC.

This clonotype has a count of ten or more. The chain combines TRBV28 with TRBJ2-3; 12 nucleotides line up with TRBD2. Trimming at V came to 5 bases and at J to 8 bases, leaving 14 bases not matched to a gene. CDR1 is MDHEN, CDR2 SYDVKM, per germline. The CDR3 has 17 residues. The CDR3 bases are TGTGCCAGCAGTCCCCGGACTAGCGGGGTTACCACGGGTACGCAGTATTTT. It translates to CASSPRTSGVTTGTQYF.

The rearrangement uses TRBV28 and TRBJ2-2, with no clear D. Germline CDR1 is MDHEN and CDR2 is SYDVKM. V was pared by 1 base and J by 0 bases, with 6 bases between. The CDR3 loop spans 15 amino acids. The CDR3 sequence: CASSLFATNTGELFF. The CDR3 DNA sequence: TGTGCCAGCAGTTTATTTGCCACGAACACCGGGGAGCTGTTTTTT. The full variable domain, its missing parts supplied by reference TRBV28 and TRBJ2-2, is DVKVTQSSRYLVKRTGEKVFLECVQDMDHENMFWYRQDPGLGLRLIYFSYDVKMKEKGDIPEGYSVSREKKERFSLILESASTNQTSMYLCASSLFATNTGELFFGEGSRLTVL.

This clonotype has more than one count but fewer than ten. The junction departs from germline at one end; a sequencing error may be responsible. The chain joins TRBV5-8 to TRBJ2-7; no firm D call. Germline V CDR1 and CDR2: SGHTS, YDEGEE. The CDR3 sequence is 9 residues long. The CDR3 here is CASSLVTSF. The CDR3 DNA sequence: TGTGCCAGCAGCTTGGTGACCTCTTTC.

This clonotype was counted between two and nine times. The rearrangement uses TRBV30 and TRBJ1-1; the D is unclear. V was trimmed by 0 bases and J by 7 bases, leaving 12 bases between them. The CDR3 is 13 residues long. Germline V gene data show CDR1 as GTSNPN and CDR2 as SVGIG (reference sequence). CDR3 region: CAWSVTEGSEAFF. The CDR3 nucleotides read TGTGCCTGGAGTGTTACCGAGGGTAGTGAAGCTTTCTTT. Complete variable domain (other parts from reference TRBV30 and TRBJ1-1): SQTIHQWPATLVQPVGSPLSLECTVEGTSNPNLYWYRQAAGRGLQLLFYSVGIGQISSEVPQNLSASRPQDRQFILSSKKLLLSDSGFYLCAWSVTEGSEAFFGQGTRLTVV.

This clonotype showed up just once. Since a much larger clone is just one base distant, this may be a read error. This rearrangement joins TRBV6-2 or TRBV6-3 to TRBJ1-5; 8 bases match TRBD1. Germline values: CDR1 MNHEY, CDR2 SVGEGT. There are 17 residues in the CDR3. The CDR3 DNA reads TGTGCCAGCAGTCACTGGACAGGGCCTAATAGCAATCAGCCCCGGCATTTT. Its protein product is CASSHWTGPNSNQPRHF.

This clonotype was observed a few times. The V and J genes are TRBV7-9 and TRBJ2-7, with 8 bases identical to TRBD2. The ends lost 6 bases at V and 7 bases at J; junction bases unmatched: 14. This CDR3 spans 15 amino acids. The germline V gene has CDR1 SEHNR and CDR2 FQNEAQ (reference sequence). CDR3 amino acids: CASSLDSGSKREQYF. For the CDR3, the DNA is TGTGCCAGCAGTTTGGACAGCGGGAGCAAGCGTGAGCAGTACTTC.

As for this clonotype: This may be a read error: a much more frequent sequence differs by one nucleotide. This chain uses TRBV5-1 with TRBJ2-7; 8 positions agree with TRBD1. V gave up 7 bases and J gave up 4 bases; unmatched junction bases: 7. This CDR3 has 13 residues. Germline V CDR1 and CDR2: SGHRS, YFSETQ. In DNA, the CDR3 is TGCGCCAGCCCGGACAGGGTTGGATACGAGCAGTACTTC. Protein product: CASPDRVGYEQYF.

About this clonotype: A single base separates this from a much larger clone, so it may be a read error. It is likely a read error, because the conserved phenylalanine at the end of the CDR3 is missing. The chain employs TRBV7-2 and TRBJ2-5; tentative D call: TRBD1 (5 bases). The CDR3 consists of 15 residues. CDR1 is SGHTA and CDR2 is FQGNSA in the germline V gene. V lost 2 bases to trimming and J lost 5 bases, with 15 bases between them. CDR3: CASSLIGARQETQYS. Written as DNA, the CDR3 is TGTGCCAGCAGCTTAATTGGGGCCCGCCAGGAGACCCAGTACTCC.

With respect to this clonotype: Germline and junction disagree at one end, which may indicate a read error. J is TRBJ2-2 and V is TRBV24-1; weak D call: TRBD2 (5 bases). CDR1 is KGHDR and CDR2 is SFDVKD in the germline V gene. The CDR3 length is 17 residues. The CDR3 DNA reads as TGTGCCGCCAGTGATCGCCCGGGATTCACGAACACCGGGGAGCTGTTTTTT. It is translated as CAASDRPGFTNTGELFF.

This sequence joins TRBV2 and TRBJ2-1; D is perhaps TRBD1 (6 bases). CDR3 length: 13 residues. Germline CDR1 is SNHLY and CDR2 is FYNNEI. The ends were cut back, 10 bases at V and 7 bases at J, with 17 bases in the middle. The DNA of the CDR3 is TGTGCCATAAACGACAGGACCACGAATGAGCAGTTCTTC. This gives the protein CAINDRTTNEQFF.

About this clonotype: A much larger clone lies one base from this, so it may be a read error. The chain joins TRBV10-3 to TRBJ2-7; D possibly corresponds to TRBD2 (6 bases). The CDR3 is made up of 13 amino acids. Germline assignment: CDR1 ENHRY and CDR2 SYGVKD. CDR3 bases: TGTGCCATCAGTGATCCGCCTAGCGACGAGCAGTGCTTC. This encodes CAISDPPSDEQCF.

This clonotype has only a few counts. V and J are TRBV12-3 or TRBV12-4 and TRBJ2-5; D might be TRBD2 (5 bases). The CDR3 is 17 amino acids. Trimming took off 5 bases at V and 5 bases at J, with 24 bases between the two ends. CDR3 coding DNA: TGTGCCAGCAGTACCTCCCCAATCCGGGGAAATGGTGAGACCCAGTACTTC. Its protein is CASSTSPIRGNGETQYF.

The chain links TRBV6-2 or TRBV6-3 to TRBJ1-1; TRBD1 aligns across 10 bases. This CDR3 comprises 16 residues. Trimming cost V 6 bases and J 4 bases; bases outside gene matches: 11. The germline V gene encodes CDR1 MNHEY and CDR2 SVGEGT. CDR3 residues: CASSPGQGNFGTEAFF. CDR3 DNA: TGTGCCAGCAGCCCGGGACAGGGGAATTTTGGCACTGAAGCTTTCTTT.

About this clonotype itself: A read error may be the cause here, since a much bigger clone is one base away. The chain couples TRBV29-1 to TRBJ1-1; D ambiguous. Germline CDR1 SQVTM, CDR2 ANQGSEA. This CDR3 comprises 12 residues. Here the CDR3 reads CSVVPQNTAAFF. CDR3 sequence (DNA): TGCAGCGTTGTACCGCAGAACACTGCAGCTTTCTTT.

The chain has TRBV7-9 and TRBJ2-7, with a possible D match to TRBD2 (6 bases). Germline V CDR1 and CDR2: SEHNR, FQNEAQ (reference sequence). Trimming pared 1 base from V and 5 bases from J, leaving 12 bases between. The CDR3 totals 14 residues. The CDR3 region is CASSLGASVHEQYF. CDR3 DNA: TGTGCCAGCAGCTTAGGGGCTAGCGTGCACGAGCAGTACTTC.

This chain connects TRBV12-5 to TRBJ2-7, with a weak D call TRBD1 (6 bases). Germline V gives CDR1 LGHNT, CDR2 FRNRAP. CDR3 length: 16 amino acids. V was trimmed by 6 bases and J by 0 bases, leaving 18 bases between them. CDR3 DNA: TGTGCTAGTGGACTCTGGCTGGGGGCGGGCTCCTACGAGCAGTACTTC. This gives the protein CASGLWLGAGSYEQYF.

About this clonotype: A read error may be the cause here, since a much bigger clone is one base away. The chain employs TRBV20-1 and TRBJ1-1; D is unresolved. This CDR3 comprises 11 residues. CDR1 is DFQATT, CDR2 SNEGSKA, per germline (reference sequence). The CDR3 region is CSAREGFEASF. The CDR3 bases are TGCAGTGCTAGAGAGGGCTTTGAAGCTTCCTTT.